This entry lists 31 T cell receptor beta chains sequenced from one sample in a study of T cells in Graves' hyperthyroidism and ophthalmopathy. TCR beta CDR3 regions were amplified from RNA transcripts. The HTBI primer set drove a first-round RT-PCR of the TCR CDR3. TCRdb reprocessed the multiplex PCR reads via MiXCR and lists one record per CDR3 protein. The profile shows 600,000 to 700,000 distinct CDR3 sequences, roughly 14% of them singletons. Sequencing was carried out using blood. These receptors were taken from a woman in her 40s with Graves' ophthalmopathy.

This clonotype has a count of ten or more. The chain links TRBV6-5 to TRBJ2-7; 9 bases align to TRBD1. The ends lost 2 bases at V and 2 bases at J; junction bases unmatched: 1. Per germline, CDR1 MNHEY and CDR2 SVGAGI. The CDR3 extends over 14 amino acids. CDR3 nucleotide sequence: TGTGCCAGCAGTTACGGGACAGGGACCTACGAGCAGTACTTC. This encodes CASSYGTGTYEQYF.

This clonotype was counted at least ten times. This chain joins TRBV28 and TRBJ2-7; 9 positions match TRBD1. Per germline, CDR1 MDHEN and CDR2 SYDVKM. V trimming: 6 bases; J trimming: 7 bases; junction bases outside the gene matches: 7. This CDR3 is built from 13 residues. Written as DNA, the CDR3 is TGTGCCAGCAGGAGGACAGGGGTGGGGGAGCAGTACTTC. Amino acid sequence: CASRRTGVGEQYF.

This clonotype was counted ten times or more. The chain recombines TRBV20-1 with TRBJ1-1, with D possibly being TRBD1 (5 bases). The CDR3 runs to 13 residues. Germline V lookup: CDR1 DFQATT, CDR2 SNEGSKA (reference sequence). V was trimmed by 2 bases and J by 5 bases, leaving 12 bases between them. The CDR3 sequence: CSARQGLGTEAFF. The CDR3 DNA follows: TGCAGTGCTAGACAGGGCTTGGGGACTGAAGCTTTCTTT.

Turning to this clonotype: At one of its ends the junction is not consistent with the germline gene, which may arise from a read error. The chain carries TRBV4-3 and TRBJ1-5; TRBD1 is a possible D gene (6 bases). The CDR3 length is 16 residues. Germline assignment: CDR1 LGHNA and CDR2 YSLEER. CDR3 DNA sequence: TGCGCCAGCATCCAAGATCGCTCAGGGGGCAATCAGCCCCAGCATTTT. Translated, it gives CASIQDRSGGNQPQHF.

This clonotype occurred many times. J is TRBJ1-1 and V is TRBV4-2; no definite D call. Trimming pared 1 base from V and 1 base from J, leaving 10 bases between. This CDR3 spans 15 amino acids. Germline values: CDR1 LGHNA, CDR2 YNFKEQ. This CDR3 reads CASSQVSIANTEAFF. The CDR3 DNA is TGTGCCAGCAGCCAAGTAAGCATAGCGAACACTGAAGCTTTCTTT.

This clonotype was seen repeatedly, ten times or more. The V and J genes are TRBV2 and TRBJ2-5, with 9 nucleotides matching TRBD2. CDR3 length equals 14 residues. Germline trimming cut 7 bases from V and 2 bases from J; bases unmatched to any gene: 5. Germline loops: CDR1 SNHLY, CDR2 FYNNEI. The CDR3: CASIPTSGQETQYF. In nucleotides, the CDR3 is TGTGCCAGCATCCCGACTAGCGGACAAGAGACCCAGTACTTC.

The chain has TRBV3-1 and TRBJ1-1; 9 bases are shared with TRBD1. There are 15 residues in the CDR3. Germline values: CDR1 LGHDT, CDR2 YNNKEL (reference sequence). The V segment lost 3 bases and the J segment 5 bases; nucleotides outside the gene matches: 7. The CDR3 DNA is TGTGCCAGCAGCCAGAGCTGGGACAGGGTGACTGAAGCTTTCTTT. This encodes CASSQSWDRVTEAFF. Full variable domain (outside the CDR3, taken from reference TRBV3-1 and TRBJ1-1): DTAVSQTPKYLVTQMGNDKSIKCEQNLGHDTMYWYKQDSKKFLKIMFSYNNKELIINETVPNRFSPKSPDKAHLNLHINSLELGDSAVYFCASSQSWDRVTEAFFGQGTRLTVV.

This clonotype was seen more than once but under ten times. The chain recombines TRBV28 with TRBJ2-3; TRBD1 aligns across 7 bases. V lost 5 bases to trimming and J lost 2 bases; unmatched junction nucleotides: 7. CDR3 length: 15 residues. Germline V gene sequence: CDR1 MDHEN, CDR2 SYDVKM. The CDR3 DNA sequence: TGTGCCAGCAGTGAAAAGGGACAGATCACAGATACGCAGTATTTT. It translates to CASSEKGQITDTQYF. Using reference TRBV28 and TRBJ2-3 for the parts outside the CDR3, the full variable domain is DVKVTQSSRYLVKRTGEKVFLECVQDMDHENMFWYRQDPGLGLRLIYFSYDVKMKEKGDIPEGYSVSREKKERFSLILESASTNQTSMYLCASSEKGQITDTQYFGPGTRLTVL.

This clonotype was recorded a few times. This chain connects TRBV29-1 to TRBJ1-1; 10 positions match TRBD1. Trimming at V came to 4 bases and at J to 5 bases, leaving 7 bases not matched to a gene. This CDR3 contains 14 residues. Per germline, CDR1 SQVTM and CDR2 ANQGSEA. The chain's CDR3 is CSVVGGQGWTEAFF. The CDR3 bases are TGCAGCGTTGTGGGGGGACAGGGGTGGACTGAAGCTTTCTTT.

This clonotype turned up a few times. J is TRBJ1-1 and V is TRBV2, with D uncertain. The CDR3 spans 13 residues. V gave up 7 bases and J gave up 1 base, with 10 bases separating them. The germline V gene has CDR1 SNHLY and CDR2 FYNNEI. The CDR3 coding sequence is TGTGCCAGCAACGATGAATGGAACACTGAAGCTTTCTTT. It specifies CASNDEWNTEAFF.

V gene TRBV27 combines with J gene TRBJ1-1; no definite D call. This CDR3 contains 17 residues. Trimming stripped 5 bases from V and 1 base from J, with 20 bases between. CDR1 and CDR2 from the germline V gene are MNHEY and SMNVEV (reference sequence). This chain's CDR3 is CASSPIWGLPENTEAFF. For the CDR3, the DNA is TGTGCCAGCAGTCCAATCTGGGGTCTACCCGAGAACACTGAAGCTTTCTTT.

This chain uses TRBV4-1 with TRBJ2-5; tentative D call: TRBD1 (7 bases). V was shortened by 1 base and J by 4 bases, with 13 bases between the two germline ends. The CDR3 extends over 15 amino acids. The germline gives CDR1 MGHRA, CDR2 YSYEKL. Written as DNA, the CDR3 is TGCGCCAGCAGCCAAGGAGCAGGGGGGACAGAGACCCAGTACTTC. Protein: CASSQGAGGTETQYF.

The chain combines TRBV18 with TRBJ2-2; no definite D call. The germline V and J ends were trimmed by 0 bases and 4 bases, with 6 bases remaining between them. Germline V gene sequence: CDR1 KGHSH, CDR2 LQKENI. The CDR3 totals 14 residues. For the CDR3, the DNA is TGTGCCAGCTCACCACCGGTGGGCACCGGGGAGCTGTTTTTT. This gives the protein CASSPPVGTGELFF.

The chain links TRBV6-2 or TRBV6-3 to TRBJ2-2; TRBD2 agrees at 11 bases. This CDR3 is 17 amino acids long. CDR1 MNHEY and CDR2 SVGEGT come from the germline V gene. V dropped 3 bases and J dropped 1; count of bases not matched to a gene: 4. This CDR3 is CASSYHTSGRNTGELFF. The DNA of the CDR3 is TGTGCCAGCAGTTATCACACTAGCGGGAGGAACACCGGGGAGCTGTTTTTT.

There are many counts of this clonotype. The rearrangement joins TRBV11-1 to TRBJ1-1; maybe TRBD1 (5 bases). The germline V gene has CDR1 SGHAT and CDR2 FQDESV (reference sequence). V shed 5 bases and J shed 1 base, with 11 bases lying between them. The CDR3 is made up of 14 amino acids. The CDR3 bases are TGTGCCAGCAGCCTACAGGACTCGAACACTGAAGCTTTCTTT. Its translation is CASSLQDSNTEAFF.

This clonotype appeared many times. The chain employs TRBV6-1 and TRBJ1-5, with D unclear. The CDR3 sequence is 14 residues long. Per the germline V gene, CDR1 is MNHNS and CDR2 is SASEGT. Trimming took 6 bases from V and 5 from J, leaving 14 bases between them. CDR3 amino acids: CASSAYPTDQPQHF. The CDR3 DNA is TGTGCCAGCAGCGCATATCCAACGGATCAGCCCCAGCATTTT.

This clonotype was observed a few times. This chain links TRBV20-1 with TRBJ2-7; TRBD2 is a possible D gene (5 bases). This CDR3 contains 16 residues. V lost 3 bases and J lost 0, with 18 bases in between. CDR1 DFQATT and CDR2 SNEGSKA come from the germline V gene (reference sequence). The CDR3 reads CSARVWTQYPSYEQYF. CDR3 nucleotide sequence: TGCAGTGCTAGGGTTTGGACTCAGTACCCCTCCTACGAGCAGTACTTC.

The chain couples TRBV12-3 or TRBV12-4 to TRBJ2-5; tentative D call: TRBD2 (6 bases). This CDR3 spans 13 amino acids. Trimming cost V 5 bases and J 4 bases, with 11 bases left between them. The CDR3 nucleotides are TGTGCCAGCAGTCCCCTAGCGTCAGAGACCCAGTACTTC. Translated: CASSPLASETQYF.

This clonotype was observed at least ten times. The chain employs TRBV12-3 or TRBV12-4 and TRBJ1-5; D is possibly TRBD1 (6 bases). Trimming pared 4 bases from V and 5 bases from J, leaving 12 bases between. The CDR3 runs to 14 residues. This chain's CDR3 is CASSSYRDDQPQHF. Here the CDR3 DNA reads TGTGCCAGCAGTTCTTACAGGGACGATCAGCCCCAGCATTTT.

This clonotype was seen many times. The gene calls are TRBV24-1 and TRBJ1-5, with 9 positions matching TRBD1. The CDR3 is made up of 14 amino acids. Germline lookup yields CDR1 KGHDR and CDR2 SFDVKD. With V trimmed by 4 bases and J by 6 bases, 3 bases remained unmatched. CDR3 sequence (DNA): TGTGCCACCAGTGACACGGACAGGGGTCAGCCCCAGCATTTT. Protein product: CATSDTDRGQPQHF.

J is TRBJ1-2 and V is TRBV12-3 or TRBV12-4, with 12 nucleotides matching TRBD1. The CDR3 is 16 amino acids. V gave up 5 bases and J gave up 4 bases; unmatched junction bases: 8. CDR3 in amino acids: CASSGGQGAGSYGYTF. The CDR3 coding sequence is TGTGCCAGCAGTGGGGGACAGGGGGCCGGTAGCTATGGCTACACCTTC.

In its sample, this clonotype was seen a few times. The chain recombines TRBV5-5 with TRBJ2-2; unclear D gene. The CDR3 is 13 residues long. V was trimmed by 4 bases and J by 4 bases, leaving 8 bases between them. Looked up from germline, CDR1 is SGHKS and CDR2 is YYEKEE (reference sequence). CDR3 bases: TGTGCCAGCAGCCCAAGTTTCACCGGGGAGCTGTTTTTT. It translates to CASSPSFTGELFF.

At least ten counts were recorded for this clonotype. The V gene is TRBV30, the J gene TRBJ1-1; 7 bases fit TRBD1. The CDR3 is 15 residues long. CDR1 is GTSNPN, CDR2 SVGIG, per germline (reference sequence). Losses at the gene ends were 2 bases for V and 0 bases for J; bases not matched to a gene: 6. CDR3: CAWSNRGQLNTEAFF. The CDR3 DNA reads as TGTGCCTGGAGTAACCGGGGACAGCTGAACACTGAAGCTTTCTTT.

For this clonotype: A much more abundant neighbour one base away suggests this may be a read error. The chain links TRBV18 to TRBJ1-5; tentatively, D is TRBD1 (6 bases). Trimming left V 10 bases short and J 2 bases short, with 15 bases between. CDR1 and CDR2 from the germline V gene are KGHSH and LQKENI. The CDR3 sequence is 14 residues long. This CDR3 reads CANYLQGRNQPQHF. The CDR3 region has the DNA TGTGCCAACTACCTACAGGGACGCAATCAGCCCCAGCATTTT.

The chain combines TRBV9 with TRBJ1-1; D gene uncertain. V was shortened by 3 bases and J by 4 bases, with 10 bases between the two germline ends. Germline CDR1 is SGDLS and CDR2 is YYNGEE. The CDR3 is 13 residues long. The CDR3 nucleotides read TGTGCCAGCAGCGCGGAGGAGGGCACTGAAGCTTTCTTT. Protein sequence: CASSAEEGTEAFF. Drawing the rest from reference TRBV9 and TRBJ1-1, the complete variable domain is DSGVTQTPKHLITATGQRVTLRCSPRSGDLSVYWYQQSLDQGLQFLIQYYNGEERAKGNILERFSAQQFPDLHSELNLSSLELGDSALYFCASSAEEGTEAFFGQGTRLTVV.

There are many counts of this clonotype. This chain connects TRBV20-1 to TRBJ2-7, with 8 bases aligning to TRBD2. Germline trimming cut 1 base from V and 7 bases from J; bases unmatched to any gene: 9. CDR1 DFQATT and CDR2 SNEGSKA come from the germline V gene (reference sequence). The CDR3 loop spans 14 amino acids. Here the CDR3 reads CSARGTGGPGEQYF. CDR3 nucleotides: TGCAGTGCTAGAGGAACGGGAGGGCCGGGGGAGCAGTACTTC.

This clonotype was counted many times. The chain has TRBV6-5 and TRBJ1-5; the match to TRBD1 covers 8 bases. From germline, CDR1 is MNHEY and CDR2 SVGAGI. The junction had 6 bases not matched to a gene; V was cut back by 2 bases and J by 0 bases. The CDR3 covers 17 residues. CDR3 protein: CASSYGQGAYSNQPQHF. The DNA for the CDR3 is TGTGCCAGCAGTTACGGCCAGGGGGCCTATAGCAATCAGCCCCAGCATTTT.

This rearrangement joins TRBV20-1 to TRBJ1-5; tentatively, D is TRBD1 (5 bases). Trimming left V 5 bases short and J 5 bases short, with 13 bases between. The CDR3 extends over 13 amino acids. CDR1 and CDR2 from the germline V gene are DFQATT and SNEGSKA (reference sequence). The DNA for the CDR3 is TGCAGTGCTCTTCCCATGGGGGATCAGCCCCAGCATTTT. It is translated as CSALPMGDQPQHF.

The CDR3 region has the DNA TGCGCCAGCAGCCAAGATAACGCGGGTTACTACGAGCAGTACTTC. This codes for CASSQDNAGYYEQYF. V gene TRBV4-1 combines with J gene TRBJ2-7; a weak D match, TRBD2 (5 bases). This CDR3 is 15 amino acids long. V dropped 0 bases and J dropped 3 bases, with 12 bases sitting between them. Germline V gene data show CDR1 as MGHRA and CDR2 as YSYEKL.

The table lists this clonotype with many counts. This chain joins TRBV7-9 and TRBJ2-6; D gene uncertain. Germline V CDR1 and CDR2: SEHNR, FQNEAQ (reference sequence). This CDR3 comprises 14 residues. V gave up 2 bases and J gave up 5 bases, with 7 bases separating them. The DNA of the CDR3 is TGTGCCAGCAGCTTAAGTGCACGGGCCAACGTCCTGACTTTC. Amino acid sequence: CASSLSARANVLTF.

The J gene is TRBJ1-2, the V gene TRBV11-1; D uncertain. The V and J ends lost 4 bases and 3 bases respectively, with 6 bases between them. This CDR3 is built from 12 residues. Germline V gene sequence: CDR1 SGHAT, CDR2 FQDESV (reference sequence). The CDR3 region is CASSSDYYGYTF. Written as DNA, the CDR3 is TGTGCCAGCAGCTCAGACTACTATGGCTACACCTTC.